This TCR beta chain was retrieved from a study of T cell responses to AZD1222 COVID-19 vaccine. The wider study: Samples with a second dose at about 4 or about 12 weeks were pooled together. Whole-study results and caveats: It was only after the peak T cell response that any repertoires were sampled.

As regards this clone: Its antigen is still unknown.

The assay was immunoSEQ multiplex PCR, and TCRdb's table has in-frame clones only and misses some. This sample carries around 63,000 clones, 85% of them seen once, and the ten largest clones take roughly 19%. The germline gives CDR1 MNHEY, CDR2 SMNVEV (reference sequence). After removal of 0 bases from V and 5 bases from J, the junction contained 4 bases not matched to a gene. This CDR3 has 15 residues. The V call is TRBV27, the J call TRBJ1-5, with 7 bases lining up with TRBD1. This TCR was sampled from an adult in good health. The specimen comprised peripheral blood, sampled on day 0 of AZD1222 vaccination. CDR3 loop: CASSLSRQGDQPQHF. The CDR3 nucleotides are TGTGCCAGCAGTTTATCGAGGCAGGGGGATCAGCCCCAGCATTTT.